This is a list of T cell receptor beta chains from one sample in a study of CD8+ T cells in alopecia areata. Using immunoSEQ multiplex PCR, the repertoire was profiled, and TCRdb retains in-frame clones only, with some absent. The table shows over 85,000 clones, with 40% to 45% occurring only once. The sequencing input was CD4+ T cells sorted from blood. The receptors here all came from a human donor with alopecia areata. Both conserved end residues are part of each CDR3. A D gene is named only where the DNA matches it firmly. Size tells how often a clone was seen (once, few, many) or the class of an expanded clone, and some rows leave it out.

d_gene: -
j_gene: TRBJ2-7
abundance: few
v_gene: TRBV29-1
CDR3nt: TGCAGCGTTAATCCCCGCGAGCAGTACTTC
CDR3aa: CSVNPREQYF

d_gene: -
j_gene: TRBJ2-1
abundance: -
v_gene: TRBV29-1
CDR3nt: TGCAGCGTTGTGGGCAGCAATGAGCAGTTCTTC
CDR3aa: CSVVGSNEQFF

d_gene: TRBD1
j_gene: TRBJ2-1
abundance: few
v_gene: TRBV7-6
CDR3nt: TGTGCCAGCAGCTCGGGACAGGGTGTCAATGAGCAGTTCTTC
CDR3aa: CASSSGQGVNEQFF

d_gene: TRBD2
j_gene: TRBJ2-7
abundance: -
v_gene: TRBV29-1
CDR3nt: TGCAGCGTTGTATCCAGCGGGGGCTACTACGAGCAGTACTTC
CDR3aa: CSVVSSGGYYEQYF

d_gene: -
j_gene: TRBJ1-5
abundance: -
v_gene: TRBV29-1
CDR3nt: TGCAGCGTTTTTCAGGGTTCATTAGGTCAGCCCCAGCATTTT
CDR3aa: CSVFQGSLGQPQHF

d_gene: -
j_gene: TRBJ1-6
abundance: few
v_gene: TRBV25-1
CDR3nt: TGTGCCAGCAGTGGCCAGGGTTTTAATTCACCCCTCCACTTT
CDR3aa: CASSGQGFNSPLHF

d_gene: TRBD1
j_gene: TRBJ2-7
abundance: few
v_gene: TRBV18
CDR3nt: TGTGCCAGCTCGCGAACCGGGACAGGGGGCACCGAGCAGTACTTC
CDR3aa: CASSRTGTGGTEQYF

d_gene: -
j_gene: TRBJ2-1
abundance: -
v_gene: TRBV5-1
CDR3nt: TGCGCCAGCAGCCCCCCACTCGACAGCTACAATGAGCAGTTCTTC
CDR3aa: CASSPPLDSYNEQFF

d_gene: -
j_gene: TRBJ2-7
abundance: -
v_gene: TRBV28
CDR3nt: TGTGCCAGCAGTTTCCCCCAGCAGTACTTC
CDR3aa: CASSFPQQYF

d_gene: -
j_gene: TRBJ1-1
abundance: many
v_gene: TRBV7-2
CDR3nt: TGTGCCAGCAGCTTAATGGGCGTTACGAACACTGAAGCTTTCTTT
CDR3aa: CASSLMGVTNTEAFF

d_gene: -
j_gene: TRBJ2-5
abundance: few
v_gene: TRBV20-1
CDR3nt: TGCAGTGTACGTAGGGGAGAGACCCAGTACTTC
CDR3aa: CSVRRGETQYF

d_gene: TRBD1
j_gene: TRBJ2-4
abundance: -
v_gene: TRBV4-1
CDR3nt: TGCGCCAGCAGCCAAGTTCCCCTTACAGGGGGCAAAGCCAAAAACATTCAGTACTTC
CDR3aa: CASSQVPLTGGKAKNIQYF

d_gene: -
j_gene: TRBJ2-7
abundance: few
v_gene: TRBV29-1
CDR3nt: TGCAGCGTTGAAAGGCAGGGGAATGCGGGCGAGCAGTACTTC
CDR3aa: CSVERQGNAGEQYF

d_gene: -
j_gene: TRBJ2-2
abundance: few
v_gene: TRBV29-1
CDR3nt: TGCAGCGTTGCACACAGGGAGCACGGGGAGCTGTTTTTT
CDR3aa: CSVAHREHGELFF

d_gene: -
j_gene: TRBJ2-5
abundance: once
v_gene: TRBV11-2
CDR3nt: TGTGCCAGCAGCCCACTGGGGGAGACCCAGTACTTC
CDR3aa: CASSPLGETQYF

d_gene: TRBD1
j_gene: TRBJ1-1
abundance: -
v_gene: TRBV5-6
CDR3nt: TGTGCCAGCAGCGATTCGACAGGGGGAGATGAAGCTTTCTTT
CDR3aa: CASSDSTGGDEAFF

d_gene: -
j_gene: TRBJ2-7
abundance: -
v_gene: TRBV11-2
CDR3nt: TGTGCCAGCAGCCCAGTGGGCAGCCAGAGGGGAAAGTACTTC
CDR3aa: CASSPVGSQRGKYF

d_gene: -
j_gene: TRBJ2-6
abundance: -
v_gene: TRBV7-2
CDR3nt: TGTGCCAGCAGAGGGAGCACTAGGGGAGATAGGGCCAACGTCCTGACTTTC
CDR3aa: CASRGSTRGDRANVLTF

d_gene: -
j_gene: TRBJ1-2
abundance: -
v_gene: TRBV6-5
CDR3nt: TGTGCCAGCAGTTACGGGACAAATAACTATGGCTACACCTTC
CDR3aa: CASSYGTNNYGYTF

d_gene: TRBD2
j_gene: TRBJ2-1
abundance: -
v_gene: TRBV29-1
CDR3nt: TGCAGCGTTGGGGCGGGAGTGGGATACAATGAGCAGTTCTTC
CDR3aa: CSVGAGVGYNEQFF

d_gene: TRBD1
j_gene: TRBJ1-2
abundance: -
v_gene: TRBV29-1
CDR3nt: TGCAGCGTTGAAGAGCAGGGGGTGGTTGGCTACACCTTC
CDR3aa: CSVEEQGVVGYTF

d_gene: TRBD1
j_gene: TRBJ2-7
abundance: -
v_gene: TRBV6-6
CDR3nt: TGTGCCAGCAGACAGGGACAGGGGCGGGGATCATGGGAGCAGTACTTC
CDR3aa: CASRQGQGRGSWEQYF

d_gene: -
j_gene: TRBJ2-4
abundance: -
v_gene: TRBV30
CDR3nt: TGTGCCTGGAGCCTACCGGTAACAGGGAAGGCCAAAAACATTCAGTACTTC
CDR3aa: CAWSLPVTGKAKNIQYF

d_gene: -
j_gene: TRBJ2-5
abundance: -
v_gene: TRBV7-2
CDR3nt: TGTGCCAGCAGCTTCTCGGTGGACCCATTGGAGACCCAGTACTTC
CDR3aa: CASSFSVDPLETQYF

d_gene: -
j_gene: TRBJ2-7
abundance: medium-sized
v_gene: TRBV6-5
CDR3nt: TGTGCCAGCAGCCGAACAGGGACCGAGCAGTACTTC
CDR3aa: CASSRTGTEQYF

d_gene: -
j_gene: TRBJ2-7
abundance: -
v_gene: TRBV7-9
CDR3nt: TGTGCCAGCAGCTTAGATTTGGGCAGGCCTCAGGGGTTC
CDR3aa: CASSLDLGRPQGF

d_gene: TRBD2
j_gene: TRBJ2-1
abundance: -
v_gene: TRBV6-6
CDR3nt: TGTGCCAGCAGTTACCCGAGCGGGAACAATGAGCAGTTCTTC
CDR3aa: CASSYPSGNNEQFF

d_gene: -
j_gene: TRBJ1-3
abundance: -
v_gene: TRBV20-1
CDR3nt: TGCAGTGTGCAGTCTGGAAACACCATATATTTT
CDR3aa: CSVQSGNTIYF

d_gene: -
j_gene: TRBJ2-7
abundance: few
v_gene: TRBV30
CDR3nt: TGTGCCTGGAGTCTCACTAGGGCCTACGAGCAGTACTTC
CDR3aa: CAWSLTRAYEQYF

d_gene: TRBD1
j_gene: TRBJ1-2
abundance: -
v_gene: TRBV29-1
CDR3nt: TGCAGCGTTGCTACAGGGGGGGACTATGGCTACACCTTC
CDR3aa: CSVATGGDYGYTF

d_gene: -
j_gene: TRBJ2-1
abundance: few
v_gene: TRBV29-1
CDR3nt: TGCAGCGTCAACAGGGCGATGTGGGATGAGCAGTTCTTC
CDR3aa: CSVNRAMWDEQFF

d_gene: TRBD2
j_gene: TRBJ2-7
abundance: -
v_gene: TRBV14
CDR3nt: TGTGCCAGCACCCCCAGCGGGGTCCCCCCTTACGAGCAGTACTTC
CDR3aa: CASTPSGVPPYEQYF

d_gene: -
j_gene: TRBJ1-1
abundance: few
v_gene: TRBV29-1
CDR3nt: TGCAGCGTCGCCGGACAGAACACTGAAGCTTTCTTT
CDR3aa: CSVAGQNTEAFF

d_gene: -
j_gene: TRBJ2-1
abundance: -
v_gene: TRBV16
CDR3nt: TGTGCCAGCAGCCAATCCGGGACATTAGATCACAATGAGCAGTTCTTC
CDR3aa: CASSQSGTLDHNEQFF

d_gene: -
j_gene: TRBJ2-4
abundance: -
v_gene: TRBV6-1
CDR3nt: TGTGCCAGCAGTGAAGCGTCCGTGCTGCTTACGAGGGGCAAAAACATTCAGTACTTC
CDR3aa: CASSEASVLLTRGKNIQYF

d_gene: -
j_gene: TRBJ1-5
abundance: few
v_gene: TRBV28
CDR3nt: TGTGCCAGCAGTCACCGACGAACCAGGACGGATAGCAATCAGCCCCAGCATTTT
CDR3aa: CASSHRRTRTDSNQPQHF

d_gene: -
j_gene: TRBJ2-6
abundance: -
v_gene: TRBV9
CDR3nt: TGTGCCAGCAGCGTAGTGACAGGCGGTGCCAACGTCCTGACTTTC
CDR3aa: CASSVVTGGANVLTF

d_gene: -
j_gene: TRBJ2-1
abundance: -
v_gene: TRBV5-4
CDR3nt: TGTGCCAGCAGCTCCTTCGTCCAGGCCAATGAGCAGTTCTTC
CDR3aa: CASSSFVQANEQFF

d_gene: -
j_gene: TRBJ2-3
abundance: -
v_gene: TRBV11-2
CDR3nt: TGTGCCAGCAGCCCGGGGACAACAGGCACAGATACGCAGTATTTT
CDR3aa: CASSPGTTGTDTQYF

d_gene: -
j_gene: TRBJ1-1
abundance: -
v_gene: TRBV30
CDR3nt: TGTGCCTGGAGTGTAGCGGGTAACGCTGAAGCTTTCTTT
CDR3aa: CAWSVAGNAEAFF

d_gene: -
j_gene: TRBJ1-2
abundance: -
v_gene: TRBV7-2
CDR3nt: TGTGCCAGCAGCCCGGGATATGGCTACACCTTC
CDR3aa: CASSPGYGYTF

d_gene: TRBD1
j_gene: TRBJ2-2
abundance: -
v_gene: TRBV29-1
CDR3nt: TGCAGCGCCCGACAGGGGATGAACACCGGGGAGCTGTTTTTT
CDR3aa: CSARQGMNTGELFF

d_gene: -
j_gene: TRBJ2-3
abundance: -
v_gene: TRBV9
CDR3nt: TGTGCCAGCAGCGTAAGGGGGGACACAGATACGCAGTATTTT
CDR3aa: CASSVRGDTDTQYF

d_gene: -
j_gene: TRBJ2-5
abundance: -
v_gene: TRBV29-1
CDR3nt: TGCAGCGCGCGGGGTGCAGAGACCCAGTACTTC
CDR3aa: CSARGAETQYF

d_gene: -
j_gene: TRBJ1-4
abundance: -
v_gene: TRBV5-1
CDR3nt: TGCGCCAGCAGCGAACAGGGCGGGCTCGGCACTGAAAAACTGTTTTTT
CDR3aa: CASSEQGGLGTEKLFF

d_gene: -
j_gene: TRBJ2-5
abundance: few
v_gene: TRBV29-1
CDR3nt: TGCAGCGTTGTGCGTCAGCACCAAGAGACCCAGTACTTC
CDR3aa: CSVVRQHQETQYF

d_gene: -
j_gene: TRBJ2-3
abundance: few
v_gene: TRBV28
CDR3nt: TGTGCCAGCAGCCTGGTGGGGACCTACACAGATACGCAGTATTTT
CDR3aa: CASSLVGTYTDTQYF

d_gene: -
j_gene: TRBJ2-2
abundance: -
v_gene: TRBV30
CDR3nt: TGTGCCTGGAGTGGCGGAGTCCCTTCTTCTATCACCGGGGAGCTGTTTTTT
CDR3aa: CAWSGGVPSSITGELFF

d_gene: -
j_gene: TRBJ1-2
abundance: -
v_gene: TRBV2
CDR3nt: TGTGCCAGCACCCAGCCTAACTATGGCTACACCTTC
CDR3aa: CASTQPNYGYTF

d_gene: TRBD2
j_gene: TRBJ2-1
abundance: few
v_gene: TRBV5-1
CDR3nt: TGCGCCAGCAGCCCAGGACGACTAGCGAGCTACAATGAGCAGTTCTTC
CDR3aa: CASSPGRLASYNEQFF

d_gene: -
j_gene: TRBJ1-2
abundance: medium-sized
v_gene: TRBV28
CDR3nt: TGTGCCAGCAGTTTAGGAGGCGCTGGCTACACCTTC
CDR3aa: CASSLGGAGYTF

d_gene: -
j_gene: TRBJ1-1
abundance: -
v_gene: TRBV29-1
CDR3nt: TGCAGCGTTGAAGTACTCCTGAACACTGAAGCTTTCTTT
CDR3aa: CSVEVLLNTEAFF

d_gene: TRBD2
j_gene: TRBJ2-1
abundance: few
v_gene: TRBV29-1
CDR3nt: TGCAGCGCCGGGACTAGCGCGAACAATGAGCAGTTCTTC
CDR3aa: CSAGTSANNEQFF

d_gene: -
j_gene: TRBJ2-7
abundance: once
v_gene: TRBV25-1
CDR3nt: TGTGCCAGCAGTGAAGTCGGAGGCTCCTACGAGCAGTACTTC
CDR3aa: CASSEVGGSYEQYF